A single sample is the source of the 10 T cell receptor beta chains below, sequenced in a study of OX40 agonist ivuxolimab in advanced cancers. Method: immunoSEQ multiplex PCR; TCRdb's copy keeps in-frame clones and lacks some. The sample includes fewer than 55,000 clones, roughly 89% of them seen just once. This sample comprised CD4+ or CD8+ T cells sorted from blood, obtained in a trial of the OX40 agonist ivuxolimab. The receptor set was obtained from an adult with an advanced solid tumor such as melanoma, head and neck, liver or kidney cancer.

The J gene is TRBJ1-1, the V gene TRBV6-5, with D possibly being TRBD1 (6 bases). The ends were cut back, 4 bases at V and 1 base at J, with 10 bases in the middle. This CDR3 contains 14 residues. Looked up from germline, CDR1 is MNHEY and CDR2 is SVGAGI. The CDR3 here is CASSWTATNTEAFF. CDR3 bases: TGTGCCAGCAGTTGGACAGCGACGAACACTGAAGCTTTCTTT.

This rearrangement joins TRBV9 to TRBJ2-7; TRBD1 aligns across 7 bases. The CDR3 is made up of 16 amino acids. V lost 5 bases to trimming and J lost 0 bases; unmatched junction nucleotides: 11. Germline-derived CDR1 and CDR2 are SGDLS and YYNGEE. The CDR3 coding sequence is TGTGCCAGCAGTGGAAGCCCCCGGGACAGCTCCTACGAGCAGTACTTC. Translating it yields CASSGSPRDSSYEQYF.

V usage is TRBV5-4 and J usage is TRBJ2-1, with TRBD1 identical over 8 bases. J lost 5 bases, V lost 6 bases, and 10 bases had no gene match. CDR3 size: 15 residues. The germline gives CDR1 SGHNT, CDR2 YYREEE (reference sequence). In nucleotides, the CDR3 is TGTGCCAGCACCCCAGGGGCAGGGGGCAACAATGAGCAGTTCTTC. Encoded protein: CASTPGAGGNNEQFF.

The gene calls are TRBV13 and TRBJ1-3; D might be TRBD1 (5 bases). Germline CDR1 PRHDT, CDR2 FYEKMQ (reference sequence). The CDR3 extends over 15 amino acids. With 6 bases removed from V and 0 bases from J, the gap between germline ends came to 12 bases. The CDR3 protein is CASSSLGPSGNTIYF. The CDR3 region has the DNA TGTGCCAGCAGTTCCTTGGGGCCCTCTGGAAACACCATATATTTT. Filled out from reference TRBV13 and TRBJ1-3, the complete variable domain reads AAGVIQSPRHLIKEKRETATLKCYPIPRHDTVYWYQQGPGQDPQFLISFYEKMQSDKGSIPDRFSAQQFSDYHSELNMSSLELGDSALYFCASSSLGPSGNTIYFGEGSWLTVV.

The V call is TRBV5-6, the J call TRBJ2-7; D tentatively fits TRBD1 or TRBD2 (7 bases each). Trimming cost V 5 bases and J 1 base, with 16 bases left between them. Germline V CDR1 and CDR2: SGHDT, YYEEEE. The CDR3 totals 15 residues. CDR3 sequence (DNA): TGTGCCAGCAGTTTCCGGCAGGGGGGGTCCTACGAGCAGTACTTC. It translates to CASSFRQGGSYEQYF.

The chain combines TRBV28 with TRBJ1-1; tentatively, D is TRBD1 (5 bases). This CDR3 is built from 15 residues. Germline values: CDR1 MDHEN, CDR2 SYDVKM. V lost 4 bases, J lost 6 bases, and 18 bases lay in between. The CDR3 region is CASSSGTDLRAEAFF. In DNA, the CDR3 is TGTGCCAGCAGTTCCGGGACTGACCTCCGGGCTGAAGCTTTCTTT.

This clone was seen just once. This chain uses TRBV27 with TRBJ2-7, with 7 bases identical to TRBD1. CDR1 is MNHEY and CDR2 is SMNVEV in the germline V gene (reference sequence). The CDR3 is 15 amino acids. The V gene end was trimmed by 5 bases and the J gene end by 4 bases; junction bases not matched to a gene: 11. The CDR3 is CASSLTGTAIYEQYF. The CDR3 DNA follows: TGTGCCAGCAGTCTAACCGGGACAGCAATATACGAGCAGTACTTC.

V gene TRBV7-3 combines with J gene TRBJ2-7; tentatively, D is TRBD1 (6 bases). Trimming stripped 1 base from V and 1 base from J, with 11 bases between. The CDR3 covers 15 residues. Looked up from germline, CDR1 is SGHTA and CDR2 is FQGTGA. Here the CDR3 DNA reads TGTGCCAGCAGCTTAAAGGCAGGACAGTCCTACGAGCAGTACTTC. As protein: CASSLKAGQSYEQYF.

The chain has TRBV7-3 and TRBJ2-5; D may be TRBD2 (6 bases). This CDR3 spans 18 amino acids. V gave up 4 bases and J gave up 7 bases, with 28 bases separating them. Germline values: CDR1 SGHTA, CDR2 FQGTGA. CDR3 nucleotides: TGTGCCAGCAGCTCAAAGGCCACGGGGGAGACCCCATCGGGGACCCAGTACTTC. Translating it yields CASSSKATGETPSGTQYF.

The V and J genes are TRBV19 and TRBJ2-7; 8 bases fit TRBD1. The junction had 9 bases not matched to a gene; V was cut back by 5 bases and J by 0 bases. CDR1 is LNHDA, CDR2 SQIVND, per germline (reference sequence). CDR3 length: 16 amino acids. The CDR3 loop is CASSQNTGGSSYEQYF. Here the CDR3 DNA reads TGTGCCAGTAGTCAAAACACAGGGGGGAGCTCCTACGAGCAGTACTTC.